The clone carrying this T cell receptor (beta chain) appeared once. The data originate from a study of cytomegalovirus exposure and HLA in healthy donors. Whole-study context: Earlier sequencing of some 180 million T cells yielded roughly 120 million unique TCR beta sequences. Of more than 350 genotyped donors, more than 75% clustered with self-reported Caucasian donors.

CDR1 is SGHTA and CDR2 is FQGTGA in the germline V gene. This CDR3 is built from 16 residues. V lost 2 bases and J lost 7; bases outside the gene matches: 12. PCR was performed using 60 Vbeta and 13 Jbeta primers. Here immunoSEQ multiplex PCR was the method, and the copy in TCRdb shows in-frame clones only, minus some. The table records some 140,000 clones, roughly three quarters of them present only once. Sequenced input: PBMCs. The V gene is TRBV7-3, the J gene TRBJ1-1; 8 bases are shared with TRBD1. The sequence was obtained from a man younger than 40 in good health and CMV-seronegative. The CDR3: CASSLVGGQGADEAFF. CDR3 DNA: TGTGCCAGCAGCTTAGTAGGAGGGCAGGGGGCCGATGAAGCTTTCTTT.